The present T cell receptor beta chain was sequenced within a study of cytomegalovirus exposure and HLA in healthy donors. A multiplex PCR was run with 60 Vbeta primers and 13 Jbeta primers. TCRdb's table, derived via immunoSEQ multiplex PCR, lists solely in-frame clones and lacks some. The sample carries about 200,000 clones, roughly 83% recorded once. CDR1 and CDR2 from the germline V gene are SGHDT and YYEEEE. V lost 2 bases to trimming and J lost 12 bases; unmatched junction nucleotides: 10. There are 14 residues in the CDR3. Study-level findings and limits: Roughly uniform depth of sequencing across donors was assumed in presence/absence analyses.

This clone was observed a few times. As yet, its antigen is unknown. This clonotype was sampled from a girl aged 5-17 years in good health and CMV-seronegative. The chain combines TRBV5-6 with TRBJ2-1; 8 bases agree with TRBD2. The specimen was PBMCs. The DNA for the CDR3 is TGTGCCAGCAGCTTCCCCCCTACGGGAGGGGGGCAGTTCTTC. As protein: CASSFPPTGGGQFF.